Shown below are 21 T cell receptor beta chains from a single sample sequenced in a study of T cells in Graves' hyperthyroidism and ophthalmopathy. Amplified TCR beta CDR3 regions derived from RNA transcripts. Initially, a first-round RT-PCR of the TCR CDR3 employed the HTBI primer set. Via MiXCR, TCRdb re-called the multiplex PCR reads, giving one row per CDR3 protein. The sample has roughly 380,000 distinct CDR3 sequences; roughly 13% are singletons. The source material was blood. The receptors derive from a woman aged 55-70 years with Graves' hyperthyroidism.

There are many counts of this clonotype. V gene TRBV12-3 or TRBV12-4 combines with J gene TRBJ1-2; D possibly corresponds to TRBD1 (5 bases). Trimming removed 6 bases from V and 3 bases from J, with 14 bases in between. The CDR3 spans 14 residues. The CDR3 loop is CASRRDGNYYGYTF. The CDR3 nucleotides are TGTGCCAGCAGAAGGGACGGAAATTACTATGGCTACACCTTC.

This clonotype was counted only a few times. V gene TRBV19 combines with J gene TRBJ1-1; a possible D gene is TRBD1 (6 bases). Germline V gene lookup returns CDR1 LNHDA and CDR2 SQIVND (reference sequence). The CDR3 covers 14 residues. V was trimmed by 6 bases and J by 1 base, leaving 12 bases between them. The CDR3: CASRSIQGNTEAFF. The CDR3 DNA sequence: TGTGCCAGTAGGAGTATACAGGGGAACACTGAAGCTTTCTTT.

This clonotype was detected many times. The chain joins TRBV20-1 to TRBJ2-7; possible D gene TRBD1, 6 bases. Germline-derived CDR1 and CDR2 are DFQATT and SNEGSKA (reference sequence). V was clipped by 0 bases and J by 4 bases, with 10 bases between them. There are 13 residues in the CDR3. The CDR3 loop is CSARDHREYEQYF. CDR3 nucleotide sequence: TGCAGTGCTAGAGATCACAGGGAGTACGAGCAGTACTTC.

This clonotype came up a few times. The chain combines TRBV24-1 with TRBJ2-2, with D perhaps given as TRBD1 or TRBD2 (5 bases each). V lost 2 bases and J 5 bases, leaving 17 bases between the germline ends. CDR1 is KGHDR and CDR2 is SFDVKD in the germline V gene. This CDR3 has 17 residues. The CDR3 loop is CATSDSPTGTPTGELFF. The DNA for the CDR3 is TGTGCCACCAGTGATTCGCCCACGGGGACCCCAACCGGGGAGCTGTTTTTT.

The rearrangement uses TRBV20-1 and TRBJ2-1, with D hard to call. Per the germline V gene, CDR1 is DFQATT and CDR2 is SNEGSKA (reference sequence). CDR3 length equals 12 residues. The germline V and J ends were trimmed by 6 bases and 5 bases, with 11 bases remaining between them. This CDR3 reads CSAPGRDNEQFF. CDR3 DNA sequence: TGCAGTGCCCCCGGTAGGGACAATGAGCAGTTCTTC.

The sample holds a few counts of this clonotype. V is TRBV18 and J is TRBJ1-1; 7 nucleotides match TRBD1. CDR1 is KGHSH, CDR2 LQKENI, per germline. V lost 3 bases to trimming and J lost 7 bases; unmatched junction nucleotides: 5. The CDR3 contains 13 residues. CDR3 amino acids: CASSPNRDSEAFF. The CDR3 DNA reads as TGTGCCAGCTCACCGAACCGGGACAGTGAAGCTTTCTTT.

The gene calls are TRBV4-2 and TRBJ2-3; tentative D call: TRBD2 (6 bases). Germline assignment: CDR1 LGHNA and CDR2 YNFKEQ. This CDR3 has 14 residues. Between the trimmed V and J ends, which lost 4 bases and 2 bases, there was a span of 10 bases. The CDR3 loop reads CASSPRDFTDTQYF. The DNA of the CDR3 is TGTGCCAGCAGCCCCCGGGACTTCACAGATACGCAGTATTTT.

In this sample, this clonotype turned up a few times. The V call is TRBV27, the J call TRBJ1-5; D remains ambiguous. Germline CDR1 MNHEY, CDR2 SMNVEV (reference sequence). Trimming took off 3 bases at V and 7 bases at J, with 19 bases between the two ends. The CDR3 covers 16 residues. The CDR3 region is CASSFEAPQSQQPQHF. As DNA, the CDR3 is TGTGCCAGCAGTTTCGAAGCACCCCAATCCCAGCAGCCCCAGCATTTT.

This clonotype was detected only once. The rearrangement joins TRBV7-9 to TRBJ2-7, with TRBD2 matching over 7 bases. This CDR3 is built from 15 residues. CDR1 SEHNR and CDR2 FQNEAQ come from the germline V gene (reference sequence). The junction had 3 bases not matched to a gene; V was cut back by 1 base and J by 0 bases. The CDR3 nucleotides are TGTGCCAGCAGCTTAGAGCGGGACCACTCCTACGAGCAGTACTTC. It codes for CASSLERDHSYEQYF.

This clonotype was found many times. This chain uses TRBV12-3 or TRBV12-4 with TRBJ2-1; 11 bases map to TRBD2. V lost 5 bases to trimming and J lost 8 bases; unmatched junction nucleotides: 11. CDR3 length equals 16 residues. This CDR3 is CASSKRTSGPLYEQFF. Written as DNA, the CDR3 is TGTGCCAGCAGTAAACGGACTAGCGGGCCGCTCTATGAGCAGTTCTTC.

The chain has TRBV10-1 and TRBJ2-1, with 12 bases aligning to TRBD2. Trimming removed 10 bases from V and 8 bases from J; junction bases left unmatched: 6. The germline gives CDR1 WNHNN, CDR2 SYGVQD (reference sequence). The CDR3 is 13 amino acids. The CDR3 loop reads CATRGLAGDEQFF. CDR3 nucleotide sequence: TGCGCCACCAGGGGACTAGCGGGCGATGAGCAGTTCTTC.

This chain joins TRBV7-9 and TRBJ2-1, with 10 positions matching TRBD2. This CDR3 region has 16 residues. V trimming: 6 bases; J trimming: 4 bases; junction bases outside the gene matches: 9. Germline loops: CDR1 SEHNR, CDR2 FQNEAQ (reference sequence). CDR3 protein: CASRISGTSVYNEQFF. DNA for the CDR3: TGTGCCAGCAGGATTTCCGGGACTAGCGTTTACAATGAGCAGTTCTTC.

The chain couples TRBV7-9 to TRBJ1-2; TRBD1 is a possible D gene (6 bases). Per germline, CDR1 SEHNR and CDR2 FQNEAQ (reference sequence). CDR3 size: 15 residues. V was shortened by 5 bases and J by 0 bases, with 13 bases between the two germline ends. As DNA, the CDR3 is TGTGCCAGCAGCCAACAGGGCCAAGCTAACTATGGCTACACCTTC. The encoded protein is CASSQQGQANYGYTF. Based on the CDR3 plus reference TRBV7-9 and TRBJ1-2, the full variable domain is DTGVSQNPRHKITKRGQNVTFRCDPISEHNRLYWYRQTLGQGPEFLTYFQNEAQLEKSRLLSDRFSAERPKGSFSTLEIQRTEQGDSAMYLCASSQQGQANYGYTFGSGTRLTVV.

The V and J genes are TRBV18 and TRBJ2-6; D gene uncertain. V lost 5 bases and J 0 bases, leaving 8 bases between the germline ends. CDR1 is KGHSH and CDR2 is LQKENI in the germline V gene. The CDR3 consists of 15 residues. CDR3 sequence: CASSSQNSGANVLTF. The CDR3 DNA reads as TGTGCCAGCTCATCACAGAACTCTGGGGCCAACGTCCTGACTTTC.

In this sample, this clonotype turned up a few times. This chain joins TRBV7-9 and TRBJ2-7; 9 bases match TRBD1. Trimming cost V 7 bases and J 7 bases; bases outside gene matches: 14. The CDR3 consists of 15 residues. Germline-derived CDR1 and CDR2 are SEHNR and FQNEAQ (reference sequence). The CDR3 nucleotides are TGTGCCAGCACCCACTTCCGGGACAGGGTTAGGGAGCAGTACTTC. It codes for CASTHFRDRVREQYF.

This clonotype appeared many times. The V gene is TRBV27, the J gene TRBJ1-4; D gene unclear. The CDR3 covers 16 residues. Germline CDR1 and CDR2: MNHEY and SMNVEV (reference sequence). V lost 2 bases and J lost 8, with 18 bases in between. CDR3 bases: TGTGCCAGCAGTTTAATGCTCGGCTCCACGGCCGAAAAACTGTTTTTT. Its translation: CASSLMLGSTAEKLFF.

This clonotype occurred many times. V gene TRBV20-1 combines with J gene TRBJ2-7; 13 positions agree with TRBD2. The CDR3 runs 14 residues. V was pared by 4 bases and J by 3 bases, with 3 bases of the junction left unmatched. Germline lookup yields CDR1 DFQATT and CDR2 SNEGSKA (reference sequence). The CDR3 DNA sequence: TGCAGTGCTATCCGGACTAGCGGGAGCTACGAGCAGTACTTC. Protein sequence: CSAIRTSGSYEQYF.

This clonotype was observed a few times. The chain recombines TRBV4-2 with TRBJ2-2, with TRBD2 identical over 7 bases. Germline loops: CDR1 LGHNA, CDR2 YNFKEQ. The CDR3 spans 17 residues. J gave up 4 bases and V 2 bases, and 10 bases lay outside the gene matches. The CDR3 DNA follows: TGTGCCAGCAGCCAAACGCGACTAGCCGCCACCACCGGGGAGCTGTTTTTT. It is translated as CASSQTRLAATTGELFF.

This clonotype was seen at least ten times. V is TRBV30 and J is TRBJ2-1; maybe TRBD2 (5 bases). V lost 5 bases and J 2 bases, leaving 19 bases between the germline ends. This CDR3 is 16 amino acids long. Germline V gene data show CDR1 as GTSNPN and CDR2 as SVGIG (reference sequence). The CDR3 sequence: CAWVNLRLAAYNEQFF. DNA of the CDR3: TGTGCCTGGGTCAACCTCCGGCTAGCTGCCTACAATGAGCAGTTCTTC. Based on the CDR3 plus reference TRBV30 and TRBJ2-1, the full variable domain is SQTIHQWPATLVQPVGSPLSLECTVEGTSNPNLYWYRQAAGRGLQLLFYSVGIGQISSEVPQNLSASRPQDRQFILSSKKLLLSDSGFYLCAWVNLRLAAYNEQFFGPGTRLTVL.

This clonotype was picked up many times. The rearrangement joins TRBV6-6 to TRBJ2-1; 8 bases align to TRBD2. The CDR3 sequence is 16 residues long. With V trimmed by 0 bases and J by 4 bases, 5 bases remained unmatched. Per germline, CDR1 MNHNY and CDR2 SVGAGI (reference sequence). The DNA for the CDR3 is TGTGCCAGCAGTTACTCCCTAGCGGGTATATACAATGAGCAGTTCTTC. Protein sequence: CASSYSLAGIYNEQFF.

Note on this clonotype: An end of the junction differs from the germline gene, which may be a read error. This chain joins TRBV3-1 and TRBJ1-4; tentative D call: TRBD1 (5 bases). Germline loops: CDR1 LGHDT, CDR2 YNNKEL (reference sequence). The CDR3 sequence is 12 residues long. CDR3 residues: CASSLRDGGLYF. The CDR3 coding sequence is TGTGCCAGCAGCCTCCGGGACGGCGGACTGTATTTT.